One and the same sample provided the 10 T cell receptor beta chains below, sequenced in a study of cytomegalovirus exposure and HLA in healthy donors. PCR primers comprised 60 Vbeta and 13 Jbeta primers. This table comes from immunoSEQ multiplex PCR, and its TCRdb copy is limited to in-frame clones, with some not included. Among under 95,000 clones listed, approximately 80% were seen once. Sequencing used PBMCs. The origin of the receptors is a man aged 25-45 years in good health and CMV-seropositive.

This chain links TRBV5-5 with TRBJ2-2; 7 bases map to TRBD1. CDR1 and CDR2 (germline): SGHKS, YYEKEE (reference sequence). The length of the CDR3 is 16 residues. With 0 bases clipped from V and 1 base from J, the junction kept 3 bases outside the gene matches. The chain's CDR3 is CASSLGPGGNTGELFF. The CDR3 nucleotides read TGTGCCAGCAGCTTGGGGCCAGGGGGGAACACCGGGGAGCTGTTTTTT.

The CDR3 DNA follows: TGTGCCAGTAGTATAGATCGGGGGGACACTGAAGCTTTCTTT. Its protein is CASSIDRGDTEAFF. The V call is TRBV19, the J call TRBJ1-1; D perhaps matches TRBD1 (5 bases). Per the germline V gene, CDR1 is LNHDA and CDR2 is SQIVND (reference sequence). This CDR3 has 14 residues. V was trimmed by 0 bases and J by 3 bases, leaving 8 bases between them.

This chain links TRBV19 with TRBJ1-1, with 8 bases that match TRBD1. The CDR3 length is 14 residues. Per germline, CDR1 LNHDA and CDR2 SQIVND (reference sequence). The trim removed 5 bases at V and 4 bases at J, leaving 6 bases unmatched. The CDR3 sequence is CASSSPGGSTEAFF. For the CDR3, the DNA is TGTGCCAGTAGTTCACCAGGGGGCAGCACTGAAGCTTTCTTT.

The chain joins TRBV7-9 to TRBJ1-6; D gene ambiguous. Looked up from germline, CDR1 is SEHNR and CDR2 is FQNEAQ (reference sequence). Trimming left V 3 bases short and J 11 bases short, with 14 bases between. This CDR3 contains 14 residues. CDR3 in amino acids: CASSFDPTGAPLHF. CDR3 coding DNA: TGTGCCAGCAGCTTCGACCCCACGGGAGCACCCCTCCACTTT.

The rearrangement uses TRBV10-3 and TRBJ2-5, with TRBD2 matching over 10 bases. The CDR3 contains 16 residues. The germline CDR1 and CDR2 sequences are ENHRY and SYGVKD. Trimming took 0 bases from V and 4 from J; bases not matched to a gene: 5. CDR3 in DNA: TGTGCCATCAGTGAGTCTCAGCGGGGGGGTGGAGAGACCCAGTACTTC. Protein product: CAISESQRGGGETQYF.

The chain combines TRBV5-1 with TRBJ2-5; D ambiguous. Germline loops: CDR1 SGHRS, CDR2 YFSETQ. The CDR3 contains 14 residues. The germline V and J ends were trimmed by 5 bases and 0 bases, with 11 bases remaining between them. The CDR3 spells CASSSELYQETQYF. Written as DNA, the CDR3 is TGCGCCAGCAGTTCCGAGCTTTACCAAGAGACCCAGTACTTC. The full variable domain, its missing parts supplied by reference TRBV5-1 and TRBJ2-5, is KAGVTQTPRYLIKTRGQQVTLSCSPISGHRSVSWYQQTPGQGLQFLFEYFSETQRNKGNFPGRFSGRQFSNSRSEMNVSTLELGDSALYLCASSSELYQETQYFGPGTRLLVL.

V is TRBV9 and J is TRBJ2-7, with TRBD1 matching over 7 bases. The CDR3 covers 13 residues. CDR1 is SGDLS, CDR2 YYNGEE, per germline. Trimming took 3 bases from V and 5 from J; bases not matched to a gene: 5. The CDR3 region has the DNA TGTGCCAGCAGCGCACCTACAGGGGACGAGCAGTACTTC. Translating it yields CASSAPTGDEQYF.

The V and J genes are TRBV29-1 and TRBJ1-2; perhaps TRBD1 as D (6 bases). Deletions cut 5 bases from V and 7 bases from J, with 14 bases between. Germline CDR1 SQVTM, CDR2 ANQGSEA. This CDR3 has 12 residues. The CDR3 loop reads CSVPLGAGGYTF. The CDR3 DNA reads TGCAGCGTTCCCCTGGGGGCGGGTGGCTACACCTTC.

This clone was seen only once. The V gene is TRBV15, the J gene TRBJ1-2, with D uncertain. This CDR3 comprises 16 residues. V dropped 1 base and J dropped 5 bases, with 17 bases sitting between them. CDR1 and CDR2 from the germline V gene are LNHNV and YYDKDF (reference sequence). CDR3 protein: CATSRVPQAHLYGYTF. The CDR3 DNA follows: TGTGCCACCAGCAGAGTACCTCAGGCCCATCTATATGGCTACACCTTC.

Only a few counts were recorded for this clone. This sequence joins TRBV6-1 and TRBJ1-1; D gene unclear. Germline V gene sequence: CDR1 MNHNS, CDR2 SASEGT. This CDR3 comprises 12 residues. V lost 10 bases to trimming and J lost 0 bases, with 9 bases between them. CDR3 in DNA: TGTGCCACGGCGGGCATGAACACTGAAGCTTTCTTT. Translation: CATAGMNTEAFF.